The clone carrying this T cell receptor beta chain was seen a handful of times. Its target is not known. Time point denoted: patch test 2, 6 weeks after DPC sensitization. The treatment is: therapeutic diphenylcyclopropenone sensitization with weekly scalp DPC. Patches went on only after blood had been drawn each time. Individual cDNA molecules had unique molecular identifiers attached to them by the library. TCRdb recomputed calls from the RACE reads with MiXCR, one row per CDR3 protein. The sample records a few hundred thousand distinct CDR3 sequences, about 6.3% being singletons. The data are from a study of human T cells and chemical hapten exposure. Looking at the study overall: Small pooled library volume differences mainly caused per-sample TCR yield variation.

CDR1 and CDR2 (germline): MNHEY, SVGEGT. Unmatched junction bases numbered 7, after V lost 5 bases and J lost 7 bases. The length of the CDR3 is 15 residues. General study points: DPC sensitization left the count of TCRs above 1 in 1000 unchanged.

The TCR sequence derives from a woman aged 18-30 years with alopecia areata. Some clones in this sample may be carry-over from other donors' samples. This sample comprised whole blood, obtained in connection with sensitization to the hapten diphenylcyclopropenone (DPC). This chain uses TRBV6-2 or TRBV6-3 with TRBJ1-6; TRBD1 matches 8 bases. As DNA, the CDR3 is TGTGCCAGCAGTGTCCGGACAGGGAGGAATTCACCCCTCCACTTT. Translated, it gives CASSVRTGRNSPLHF.